The 17 T cell receptor beta chains below all came from one sample that was sequenced in a study of cytomegalovirus exposure and HLA in healthy donors. Researchers ran the PCR with 60 Vbeta and 13 Jbeta primers. Profiling relied on immunoSEQ multiplex PCR, and the TCRdb table lists in-frame clones only, not all of them. The sample comprises roughly 120,000 clones, 81% of which are singletons, and around 4.2% rests with the top ten. Sequencing was done on a sample of PBMCs. These receptors came from a woman aged 25 to 39 in good health and CMV-seronegative.

The chain has TRBV16 and TRBJ1-1; 9 bases match TRBD1. Germline V gene lookup returns CDR1 KGHSY and CDR2 FQNENV. V shed 4 bases, J shed 5 bases, and the junction held 14 bases outside the gene matches. This CDR3 is built from 17 residues. The CDR3, as DNA: TGTGCCAGCAGCCGCTTTTCACGCGACAGGGGGATTACTGAAGCTTTCTTT. Amino acids: CASSRFSRDRGITEAFF.

CDR3 coding DNA: TGTGCCAGCAGCTACTCGGGTGGGGCTAGCGGAAACACAGATACGCAGTATTTT. Amino acid sequence: CASSYSGGASGNTDTQYF. V and J are TRBV7-6 and TRBJ2-3; TRBD2 matches 7 bases. Unmatched junction bases numbered 15, after V lost 4 bases and J lost 2 bases. Germline CDR1 SGHVS, CDR2 FNYEAQ. The CDR3 has 18 residues.

J is TRBJ2-1 and V is TRBV28; 12 bases agree with TRBD2. CDR1 and CDR2 (germline): MDHEN, SYDVKM. Trimming cost V 0 bases and J 5 bases; bases outside gene matches: 5. This CDR3 spans 17 amino acids. As DNA, the CDR3 is TGTGCCAGCAGTTTATGGACCGGACTAGCGGGACACAATGAGCAGTTCTTC. Translated: CASSLWTGLAGHNEQFF.

This rearrangement joins TRBV30 to TRBJ2-5; D may be TRBD2 (5 bases). V was trimmed by 1 base and J by 5 bases, leaving 11 bases between them. The CDR3 sequence is 13 residues long. Germline CDR1 reads GTSNPN; CDR2 reads SVGIG (reference sequence). The CDR3 protein is CAWSEVTGETQYF. The DNA of the CDR3 is TGTGCCTGGAGTGAAGTTACGGGGGAGACCCAGTACTTC.

This clone was counted only a few times. V is TRBV6-5 and J is TRBJ2-5; 10 bases fit TRBD1. The CDR3 totals 15 residues. The V gene's germline CDR1 is MNHEY and CDR2 SVGAGI. With V trimmed by 6 bases and J by 6 bases, 10 bases remained unmatched. The CDR3 region has the DNA TGTGCCAGCAGCCGGAAGACAGGGGGCCAGAAGACCCAGTACTTC. Protein: CASSRKTGGQKTQYF.

The V call is TRBV27, the J call TRBJ1-1; 10 bases map to TRBD1. CDR1 MNHEY and CDR2 SMNVEV come from the germline V gene (reference sequence). The CDR3 runs 15 residues. Losses at the gene ends were 3 bases for V and 6 bases for J; bases not matched to a gene: 7. CDR3 nucleotides: TGTGCCAGCAGTTTGGGGGGACAGGGGATTCCTGAAGCTTTCTTT. Protein sequence: CASSLGGQGIPEAFF.

The chain couples TRBV18 to TRBJ2-1; 14 nucleotides agree with TRBD2. The CDR3 runs 20 residues. CDR1 and CDR2 (germline): KGHSH, LQKENI. The V and J ends lost 2 bases and 1 base, in that order; junction bases with no gene match: 10. The CDR3 DNA sequence: TGTGCCAGCTCACCAGGGCCGGGACTAGCGGGAGAAGGTTCCTACAATGAGCAGTTCTTC. Encoded protein: CASSPGPGLAGEGSYNEQFF.

The genes are TRBV6-5 and TRBJ1-2, with TRBD1 as a possible D gene (6 bases). CDR3 length: 14 amino acids. Germline CDR1 reads MNHEY; CDR2 reads SVGAGI. V lost 6 bases and J 7 bases, leaving 18 bases between the germline ends. The CDR3 reads CASSYREEGGGYTF. The CDR3 coding sequence is TGTGCCAGCAGCTACAGGGAGGAAGGCGGTGGCTACACCTTC.

The chain carries TRBV7-9 and TRBJ1-4; D is possibly TRBD1 (6 bases). Trimming pared 4 bases from V and 4 bases from J, leaving 19 bases between. Per germline, CDR1 SEHNR and CDR2 FQNEAQ (reference sequence). The CDR3 sequence is 17 residues long. The CDR3, as DNA: TGTGCCAGCAGCTCAACAGGGCCTCTAGCGGATAATGAAAAACTGTTTTTT. Protein product: CASSSTGPLADNEKLFF.

The J gene is TRBJ2-1, the V gene TRBV11-3; 12 bases align to TRBD2. This CDR3 region has 20 residues. Germline V CDR1 and CDR2: SGHNT, YENEEA. J gave up 0 bases and V 1 base, and 10 bases lay outside the gene matches. The CDR3 is CASSLVRTSGKARSYNEQFF. DNA for the CDR3: TGTGCCAGCAGCTTAGTTCGGACTAGCGGGAAAGCCCGCTCCTACAATGAGCAGTTCTTC.

This chain links TRBV28 with TRBJ2-7; 7 positions agree with TRBD1. Germline V gene lookup returns CDR1 MDHEN and CDR2 SYDVKM. The ends lost 6 bases at V and 3 bases at J; junction bases unmatched: 5. The CDR3 has 13 residues. CDR3 bases: TGTGCCAGCAGCGTATCAGGGGGCTACGAGCAGTACTTC. It encodes CASSVSGGYEQYF.

This clone was recorded only once. The chain carries TRBV10-3 and TRBJ2-3, with TRBD2 as a possible D gene (6 bases). The CDR3 is 16 amino acids. Trimming pared 7 bases from V and 6 bases from J, leaving 23 bases between. Germline loops: CDR1 ENHRY, CDR2 SYGVKD. CDR3 in DNA: TGTGCCATCACCCCCGCTAGACGGGAGATACGGGATACGCAGTATTTT. It encodes CAITPARREIRDTQYF.

This clone has a single count. The chain couples TRBV25-1 to TRBJ2-7; the match to TRBD2 covers 8 bases. CDR3 size: 13 residues. The germline gives CDR1 MGHDK, CDR2 SYGVNS. V lost 6 bases to trimming and J lost 2 bases; unmatched junction nucleotides: 3. CDR3 coding DNA: TGTGCCAGCAGGGGAGCGGGAGCCTACGAGCAGTACTTC. Its translation is CASRGAGAYEQYF.

The genes are TRBV19 and TRBJ2-1, with 9 positions matching TRBD1. The CDR3 extends over 16 amino acids. V was pared by 1 base and J by 4 bases, with 5 bases of the junction left unmatched. Germline-derived CDR1 and CDR2 are LNHDA and SQIVND (reference sequence). CDR3 residues: CASSIGGTGPYNEQFF. CDR3 nucleotides: TGTGCCAGTAGTATAGGGGGGACAGGGCCGTACAATGAGCAGTTCTTC.

The gene calls are TRBV7-9 and TRBJ1-1; D may be TRBD1 (6 bases). Germline CDR1 reads SEHNR; CDR2 reads FQNEAQ (reference sequence). The CDR3 length is 18 residues. The V gene lost 4 bases and the J gene lost 4 bases, with 25 bases spanning the gap. The CDR3: CASSSAGQKNRLGTEAFF. The CDR3 DNA sequence: TGTGCCAGCAGCTCGGCAGGACAGAAGAATCGATTAGGCACTGAAGCTTTCTTT.

V gene TRBV6-5 combines with J gene TRBJ2-1; D unclear. Germline assignment: CDR1 MNHEY and CDR2 SVGAGI. Trimming took 4 bases from V and 9 from J, leaving 7 bases between them. The CDR3 covers 11 residues. The CDR3 nucleotides are TGTGCCAGCAGTTCCCTCCGTGAGCAGTTCTTC. Translation: CASSSLREQFF.

The V call is TRBV7-6, the J call TRBJ1-4; a possible D gene is TRBD1 (6 bases). The CDR3 contains 15 residues. The ends were cut back, 1 base at V and 0 bases at J, with 6 bases in the middle. The germline CDR1 and CDR2 sequences are SGHVS and FNYEAQ. In DNA, the CDR3 is TGTGCCAGCAGCTTAGGACAGGCAACTAATGAAAAACTGTTTTTT. Its protein is CASSLGQATNEKLFF.